The clone carrying this T cell receptor (beta chain) turned up a few times. Stated time point: pre-sensitization, week 0. Treatment reported: therapeutic diphenylcyclopropenone sensitization with weekly scalp DPC. The study enrolled 18 to 70-year-old alopecia patients suitable for DPC. These data originate in a study of human T cells and chemical hapten exposure. Whole-study context: Patients, largely female, had alopecia areata, totalis or universalis.

CDR1 is SEHNR and CDR2 is FQNEAQ in the germline V gene (reference sequence). The CDR3 extends over 15 amino acids. Trimming left V 6 bases short and J 5 bases short, with 17 bases between. TCRdb re-analysed the RACE reads in MiXCR, keeping a single row per CDR3 protein. The table records 250,000 or so distinct CDR3 sequences, over 8% of them present only once. The receptor was isolated from a woman aged 40 to 50 with alopecia areata. Some clones in this sample may be carry-over from other donors' samples. The sequencing here drew on whole blood, taken in connection with sensitization to the hapten diphenylcyclopropenone (DPC). The chain employs TRBV7-9 and TRBJ1-5; possibly TRBD1 for D (6 bases). The CDR3 nucleotides are TGTGCCAGCAGTTCGGACAGCCAGGGATATCAGCCCCAGCATTTT. Translated: CASSSDSQGYQPQHF. Drawing the rest from reference TRBV7-9 and TRBJ1-5, the complete variable domain is DTGVSQNPRHKITKRGQNVTFRCDPISEHNRLYWYRQTLGQGPEFLTYFQNEAQLEKSRLLSDRFSAERPKGSFSTLEIQRTEQGDSAMYLCASSSDSQGYQPQHFGDGTRLSIL.